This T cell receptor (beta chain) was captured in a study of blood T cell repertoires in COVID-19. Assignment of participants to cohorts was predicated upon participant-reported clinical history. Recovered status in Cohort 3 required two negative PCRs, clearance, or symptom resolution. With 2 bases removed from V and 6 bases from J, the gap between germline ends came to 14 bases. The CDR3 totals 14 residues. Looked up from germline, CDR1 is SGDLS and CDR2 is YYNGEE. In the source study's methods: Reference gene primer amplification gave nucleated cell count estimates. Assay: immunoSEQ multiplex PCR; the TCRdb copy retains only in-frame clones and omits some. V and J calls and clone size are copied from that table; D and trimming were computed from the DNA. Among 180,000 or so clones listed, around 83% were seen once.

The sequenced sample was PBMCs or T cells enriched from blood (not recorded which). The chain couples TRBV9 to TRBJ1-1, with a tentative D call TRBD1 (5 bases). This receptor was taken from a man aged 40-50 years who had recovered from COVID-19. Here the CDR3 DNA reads TGTGCCAGCAGCGTGTATTGGACGGGGGCTGAAGCTTTCTTT. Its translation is CASSVYWTGAEAFF.